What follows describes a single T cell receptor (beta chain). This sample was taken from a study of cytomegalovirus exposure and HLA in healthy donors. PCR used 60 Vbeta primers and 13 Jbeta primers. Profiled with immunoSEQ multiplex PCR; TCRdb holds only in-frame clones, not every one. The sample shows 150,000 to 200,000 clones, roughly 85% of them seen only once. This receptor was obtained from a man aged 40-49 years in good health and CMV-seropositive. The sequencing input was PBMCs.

In nucleotides, the CDR3 is TGTGCCAGCAGTGCCCCCGATGGGGAGAGCTCCTACGAGCAGTACTTC. Amino acids: CASSAPDGESSYEQYF. This chain joins TRBV5-4 and TRBJ2-7, with a tentative D call TRBD2 (5 bases). Germline loops: CDR1 SGHNT, CDR2 YYREEE (reference sequence). The CDR3 contains 16 residues. The V end was cut by 5 bases, the J end by 0 bases, with 18 bases between.